These T cell receptor beta chains were read from a single sample in a study of cytomegalovirus exposure and HLA in healthy donors. Generated by immunoSEQ multiplex PCR, the TCRdb table keeps only in-frame clones and is missing some. The sample contains around 210,000 clones, around 83% of which appear only once. Sequences were obtained from PBMCs. Source of these receptors: a girl aged 2-10 years in good health and CMV-seronegative. CDR3s include the opening cysteine and the closing phenylalanine or tryptophan. Each record gives: V gene, CDR3 length, CDR3 protein.

V: TRBV9
length: 14
CDR3: CASSVDPVSYEQYF

V: TRBV19
length: 12
CDR3: CASSIPGETQYF

V: TRBV11-2
length: 17
CDR3: CASSRSGTSGPGETQYF

V: TRBV5-8
length: 12
CDR3: CASSLLSYGYTF

V: TRBV7-9
length: 17
CDR3: CASTSPAGGSNTDTQYF

V: TRBV7-3
length: 14
CDR3: CASRPHRESTEAFF

V: TRBV5-1
length: 17
CDR3: CASSYGTGGVLRDEQFF

V: TRBV20-1
length: 11
CDR3: CSAKTGYEQYF

V: TRBV6-5
length: 16
CDR3: CASSYSRTGHRSPLHF

V: TRBV19
length: 15
CDR3: CASSIRVFGNQPQHF

V: TRBV11-2
length: 14
CDR3: CASSLSNSLYGYTF

V: TRBV6-5
length: 14
CDR3: CASSSHPFVGGYTF

V: TRBV7-9
length: 15
CDR3: CASSLGGTRVFEQYF

V: TRBV4-1
length: 17
CDR3: CASSQYKASGRGDEQFF

V: TRBV5-1
length: 14
CDR3: CASSPGLAGDEQYF

V: TRBV28
length: 10
CDR3: CASSSGEQYF

V: TRBV5-1
length: 15
CDR3: CASTRGGAGQETQYF

V: TRBV11-3
length: 16
CDR3: CASSLGTGGRAYEQFF

V: TRBV21-1
length: 12
CDR3: CAIWTGLETQYF

V: TRBV5-4
length: 14
CDR3: CASSFELATDTQYF

V: TRBV6-5
length: 15
CDR3: CASSYAGTGNSPLHF